This entry is about one TCR beta chain. Its cognate antigen is unknown. Using immunoSEQ multiplex PCR, the repertoire was profiled, and TCRdb retains in-frame clones only, with some absent. The table has 80,000 to 90,000 clones, approximately 96% seen once. The entry originates in a study of cytomegalovirus exposure and HLA in healthy donors. Broader study findings: Confirmation was obtained in vitro that a few CMV-associated chains are specific for CMV antigens. Listed as cytomegalovirus-associated were 164 TCR beta chains.

An approximately 130-subject validation cohort, separate from the 666-subject first cohort, supplied the donors. The V end lost 0 bases, the J end lost 6 bases, and 12 bases lay between the germline ends. CDR3 length equals 14 residues. Per the germline V gene, CDR1 is SGHDT and CDR2 is YYEEEE. The V gene is TRBV5-6, the J gene TRBJ1-1; D call uncertain. The sequencing input was PBMCs. This clonotype was obtained from a man younger than 30 in good health and CMV-seronegative. Written as DNA, the CDR3 is TGTGCCAGCAGCTTGGCAGCTAGGTCGTCTGAAGCTTTCTTT. Its protein product is CASSLAARSSEAFF. The variable domain in full, with the rest retrieved from reference TRBV5-6 and TRBJ1-1, is DAGVTQSPTHLIKTRGQQVTLRCSPKSGHDTVSWYQQALGQGPQFIFQYYEEEERQRGNFPDRFSGHQFPNYSSELNVNALLLGDSALYLCASSLAARSSEAFFGQGTRLTVV.